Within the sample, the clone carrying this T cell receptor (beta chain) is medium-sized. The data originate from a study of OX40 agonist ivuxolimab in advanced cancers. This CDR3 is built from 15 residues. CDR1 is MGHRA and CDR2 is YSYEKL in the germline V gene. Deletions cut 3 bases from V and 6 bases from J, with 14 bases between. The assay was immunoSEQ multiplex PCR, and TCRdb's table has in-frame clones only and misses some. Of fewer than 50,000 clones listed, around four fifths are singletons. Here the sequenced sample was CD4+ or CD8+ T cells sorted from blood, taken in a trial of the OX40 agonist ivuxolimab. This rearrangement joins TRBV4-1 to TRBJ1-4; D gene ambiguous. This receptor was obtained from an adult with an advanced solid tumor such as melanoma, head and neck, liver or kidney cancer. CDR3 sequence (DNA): TGCGCCAGCAGCCATACCGAGCAGGCGGATGAAAAACTGTTTTTT. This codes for CASSHTEQADEKLFF.